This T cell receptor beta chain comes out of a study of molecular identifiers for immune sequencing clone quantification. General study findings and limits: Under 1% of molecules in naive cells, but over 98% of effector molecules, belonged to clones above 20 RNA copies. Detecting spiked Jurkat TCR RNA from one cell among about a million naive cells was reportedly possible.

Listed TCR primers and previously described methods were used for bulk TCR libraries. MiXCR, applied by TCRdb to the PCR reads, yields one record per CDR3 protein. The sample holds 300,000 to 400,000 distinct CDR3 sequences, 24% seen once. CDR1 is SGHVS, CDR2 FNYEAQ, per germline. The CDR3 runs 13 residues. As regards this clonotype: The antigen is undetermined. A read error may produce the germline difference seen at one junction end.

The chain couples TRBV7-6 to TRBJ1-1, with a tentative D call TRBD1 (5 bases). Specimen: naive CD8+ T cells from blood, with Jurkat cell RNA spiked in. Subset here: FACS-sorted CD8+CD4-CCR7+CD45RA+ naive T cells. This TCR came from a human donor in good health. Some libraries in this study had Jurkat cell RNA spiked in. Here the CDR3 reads CACSLEWGGESFF. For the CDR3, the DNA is TGTGCCTGCAGCTTAGAATGGGGGGGTGAATCTTTCTTT.